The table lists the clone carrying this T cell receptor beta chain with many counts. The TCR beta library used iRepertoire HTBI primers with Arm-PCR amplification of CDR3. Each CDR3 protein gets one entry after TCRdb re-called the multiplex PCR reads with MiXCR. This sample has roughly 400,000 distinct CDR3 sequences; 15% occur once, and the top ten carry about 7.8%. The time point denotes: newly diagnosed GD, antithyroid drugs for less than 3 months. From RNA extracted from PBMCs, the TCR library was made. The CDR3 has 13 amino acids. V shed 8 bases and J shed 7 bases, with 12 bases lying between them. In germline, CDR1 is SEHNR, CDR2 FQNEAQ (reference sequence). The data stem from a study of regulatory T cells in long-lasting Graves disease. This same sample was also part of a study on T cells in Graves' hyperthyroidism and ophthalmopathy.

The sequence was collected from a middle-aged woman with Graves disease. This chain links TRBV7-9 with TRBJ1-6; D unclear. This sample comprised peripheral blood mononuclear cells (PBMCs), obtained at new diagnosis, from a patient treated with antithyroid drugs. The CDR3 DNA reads TGTGCCAGCGTGAACACCCTAAATTCACCCCTCCACTTT. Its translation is CASVNTLNSPLHF.